This T cell receptor beta chain appears in the sequencing data of a study of OX40 agonist ivuxolimab in advanced cancers. Overall study context: Patients received ivuxolimab, an agonistic anti-OX40 (CD134) antibody. Study results and limitations: The authors did not determine the antigen specificity of the expanded peripheral T cells. At 0.1 to 3.0 mg/kg and by week 6, CD4+ and CD8+ T cells in the blood had expanded clonally.

Sequencing used immunoSEQ multiplex PCR; TCRdb keeps in-frame clones, though not all of them. The sample lists more than 30,000 clones; approximately 90% were seen once. On this clone: The antigen remains undetermined.

The sample consisted of CD4+ or CD8+ T cells sorted from blood, taken in a trial of the OX40 agonist ivuxolimab. This TCR was sampled from an adult with an advanced solid tumor such as melanoma, head and neck, liver or kidney cancer.

DNA for the CDR3: TGTGCCAGCCGGTCGGGCACACAGTTTGGTGGGGCCAACGTCCTGACTTTC. This encodes CASRSGTQFGGANVLTF. The J gene is TRBJ2-6, the V gene TRBV18, with D unclear. The V gene lost 8 bases and the J gene lost 3 bases, with 20 bases spanning the gap. The germline V gene has CDR1 KGHSH and CDR2 LQKENI. The CDR3 has 17 residues.